The following is a T cell receptor beta chain sequence with its context. This sample stems from a study of blood T cell repertoires in COVID-19. In the study overall: Some COVID-19 samples were acute and others convalescent; all came from the United States, Italy and Spain. Sources were T cells, B-cell-depleted T cells, or PBMCs; the material itself was cDNA or gDNA.

How the authors handled the data: Counts of nucleated cells, estimated from reference gene primer amplification, were obtained. TCRdb's table, derived via immunoSEQ multiplex PCR, lists solely in-frame clones and lacks some. V, J and clone size derive from that table, while D and trimming were established from the DNA sequence. The sample holds under 300,000 clones, about 85% seen once. This clonotype originated in a woman aged 55-75 years with active or convalescent COVID-19. Source material: peripheral blood.

The CDR3 nucleotides are TGTGCCAGCAGCCAGGAGAGCCGGACAGGGGCTTACGAGCAGTACTTC. This gives the protein CASSQESRTGAYEQYF. This chain joins TRBV5-5 and TRBJ2-7; 9 nucleotides match TRBD1. V lost 4 bases, J lost 4 bases, and 12 bases stayed unmatched. This CDR3 comprises 16 residues. Germline V gene sequence: CDR1 SGHKS, CDR2 YYEKEE (reference sequence).